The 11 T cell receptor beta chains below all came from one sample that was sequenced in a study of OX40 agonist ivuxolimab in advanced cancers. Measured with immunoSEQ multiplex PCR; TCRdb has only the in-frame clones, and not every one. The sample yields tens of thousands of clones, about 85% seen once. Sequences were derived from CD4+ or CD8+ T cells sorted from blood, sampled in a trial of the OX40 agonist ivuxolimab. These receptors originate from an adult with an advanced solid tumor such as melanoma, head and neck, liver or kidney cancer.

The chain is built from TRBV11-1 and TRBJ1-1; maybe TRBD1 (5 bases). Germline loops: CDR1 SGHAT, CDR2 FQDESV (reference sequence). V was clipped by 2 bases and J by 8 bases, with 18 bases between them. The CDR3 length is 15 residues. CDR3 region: CASSLTFAGSYEAFF. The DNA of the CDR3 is TGTGCCAGCAGCTTAACGTTTGCAGGGAGTTACGAAGCTTTCTTT.

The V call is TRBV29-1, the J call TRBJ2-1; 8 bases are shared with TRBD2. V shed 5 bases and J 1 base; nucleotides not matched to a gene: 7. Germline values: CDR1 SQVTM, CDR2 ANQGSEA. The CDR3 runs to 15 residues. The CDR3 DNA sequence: TGCAGCGTTTACGGAGAGCGGGAGTCCTACAATGAGCAGTTCTTC. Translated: CSVYGERESYNEQFF.

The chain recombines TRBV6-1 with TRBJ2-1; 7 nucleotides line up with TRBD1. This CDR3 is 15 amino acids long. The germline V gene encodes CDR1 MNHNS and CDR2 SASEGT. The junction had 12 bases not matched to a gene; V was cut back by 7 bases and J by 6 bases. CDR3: CASNRGTAISNEQFF. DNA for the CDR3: TGTGCCAGCAACCGAGGGACAGCGATATCCAATGAGCAGTTCTTC.

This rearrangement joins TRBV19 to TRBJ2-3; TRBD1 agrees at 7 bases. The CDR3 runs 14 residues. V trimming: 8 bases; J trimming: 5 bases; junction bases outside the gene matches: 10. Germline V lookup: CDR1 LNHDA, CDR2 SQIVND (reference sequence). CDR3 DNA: TGTGCCAGTTTCGGACAGGCGCTTCGAGATACGCAGTATTTT. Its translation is CASFGQALRDTQYF.

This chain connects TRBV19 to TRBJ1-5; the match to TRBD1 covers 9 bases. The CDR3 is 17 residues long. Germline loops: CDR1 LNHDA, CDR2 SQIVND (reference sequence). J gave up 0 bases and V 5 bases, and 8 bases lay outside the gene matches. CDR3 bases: TGTGCCAGTAGTTCGACCGGGACAGGGTTTAGCAATCAGCCCCAGCATTTT. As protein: CASSSTGTGFSNQPQHF.

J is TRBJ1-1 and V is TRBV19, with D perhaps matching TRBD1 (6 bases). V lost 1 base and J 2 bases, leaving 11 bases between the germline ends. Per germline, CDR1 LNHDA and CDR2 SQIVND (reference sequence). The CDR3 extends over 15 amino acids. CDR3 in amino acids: CASSIVARGNTEAFF. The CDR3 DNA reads TGTGCCAGTAGTATAGTGGCCAGGGGAAACACTGAAGCTTTCTTT.

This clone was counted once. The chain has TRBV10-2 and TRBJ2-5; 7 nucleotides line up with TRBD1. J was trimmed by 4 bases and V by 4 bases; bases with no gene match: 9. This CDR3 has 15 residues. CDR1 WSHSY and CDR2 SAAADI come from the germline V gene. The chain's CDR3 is CASSGLTGVLETQYF. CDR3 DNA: TGCGCCAGCAGTGGATTAACAGGGGTATTAGAGACCCAGTACTTC.

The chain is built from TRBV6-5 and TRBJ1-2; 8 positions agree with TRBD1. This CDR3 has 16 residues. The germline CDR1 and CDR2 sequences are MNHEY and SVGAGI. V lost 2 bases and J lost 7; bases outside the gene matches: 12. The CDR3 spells CASSYQGQGRVGGYTF. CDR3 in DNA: TGTGCCAGCAGTTACCAAGGACAGGGCCGAGTTGGTGGCTACACCTTC.

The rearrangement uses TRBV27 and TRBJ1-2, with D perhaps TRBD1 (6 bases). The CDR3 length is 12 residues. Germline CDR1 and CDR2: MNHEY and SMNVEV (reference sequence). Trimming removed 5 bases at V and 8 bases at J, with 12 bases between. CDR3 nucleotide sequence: TGTGCCAGCAGTATGACAGGAGGCGGCTACACCTTC. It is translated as CASSMTGGGYTF.

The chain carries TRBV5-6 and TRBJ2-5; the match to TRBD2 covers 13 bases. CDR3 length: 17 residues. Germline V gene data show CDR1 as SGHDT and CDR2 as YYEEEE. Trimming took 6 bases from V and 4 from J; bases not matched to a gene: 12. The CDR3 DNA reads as TGTGCCAGCACCCAGATGGGACTAGCGGGAATGGGAGAGACCCAGTACTTC. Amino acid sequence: CASTQMGLAGMGETQYF.

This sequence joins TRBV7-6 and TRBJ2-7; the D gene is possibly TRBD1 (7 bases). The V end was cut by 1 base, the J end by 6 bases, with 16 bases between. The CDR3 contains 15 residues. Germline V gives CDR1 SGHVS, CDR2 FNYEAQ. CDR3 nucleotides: TGTGCCAGCAGCTTAGAAGGAGGGGGCGAAAGCGAGCAGTACTTC. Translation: CASSLEGGGESEQYF.